The 18 T cell receptor beta chains below all came from one sample that was sequenced in a study of graft-versus-host responses after intestinal transplantation. The protocol was immunoSEQ multiplex PCR, while the TCRdb copy is restricted to in-frame clones and leaves out a portion. The repertoire includes tens of thousands of clones, 75% to 90% of them detected once, and around 0.1% sits in the top ten. These receptors have no identified antigens. Material: unstimulated CD4+ T cells sorted from spleen or lymph node cells, obtained before intestinal transplant. The receptor source for this set is a human donor who received an intestinal transplant.

CDR3 bases: TGTGCCAGCAGCCAAGAGGTGGGGACTAGCGGGGACTACAATGAGCAGTTCTTC. Its protein is CASSQEVGTSGDYNEQFF. This chain uses TRBV4-2 with TRBJ2-1, with 13 positions matching TRBD2. Germline trimming cut 0 bases from V and 3 bases from J; bases unmatched to any gene: 5. This CDR3 spans 18 amino acids. Germline lookup yields CDR1 LGHNA and CDR2 YNFKEQ.

V usage is TRBV5-1 and J usage is TRBJ2-3, with 7 positions matching TRBD1. V lost 4 bases to trimming and J lost 3 bases; unmatched junction nucleotides: 8. Germline-derived CDR1 and CDR2 are SGHRS and YFSETQ. The CDR3 runs to 15 residues. CDR3 protein: CASSVKGGPTDTQYF. The CDR3 DNA reads TGCGCCAGCAGCGTAAAAGGGGGCCCGACAGATACGCAGTATTTT.

This chain uses TRBV6-1 with TRBJ2-1, with TRBD1 matching over 7 bases. Germline CDR1 reads MNHNS; CDR2 reads SASEGT. J was trimmed by 4 bases and V by 6 bases; bases with no gene match: 6. The CDR3 runs to 14 residues. The CDR3 sequence: CASSVRQGYNEQFF. For the CDR3, the DNA is TGTGCCAGCAGCGTCAGACAGGGATACAATGAGCAGTTCTTC.

CDR3 DNA sequence: TGTGCCAGCAGCTCCGAGGGGGCGGATACGCAGTATTTT. Amino acid sequence: CASSSEGADTQYF. The chain has TRBV7-2 and TRBJ2-3; 7 bases are shared with TRBD1. Per germline, CDR1 SGHTA and CDR2 FQGNSA. Trimming removed 4 bases from V and 6 bases from J; junction bases left unmatched: 4. There are 13 residues in the CDR3. Filled out from reference TRBV7-2 and TRBJ2-3, the complete variable domain reads GAGVSQSPSNKVTEKGKDVELRCDPISGHTALYWYRQSLGQGLEFLIYFQGNSAPDKSGLPSDRFSAERTGGSVSTLTIQRTQQEDSAVYLCASSSEGADTQYFGPGTRLTVL.

The genes are TRBV6-1 and TRBJ2-1; 7 bases are shared with TRBD1. Per germline, CDR1 MNHNS and CDR2 SASEGT. V gave up 2 bases and J gave up 10 bases; unmatched junction bases: 14. The length of the CDR3 is 16 residues. DNA for the CDR3: TGTGCCAGCAGTGAATACGCACCCCGACAGGGTCAGGAGCAGTTCTTC. This translates into CASSEYAPRQGQEQFF.

The rearrangement joins TRBV7-9 to TRBJ1-4; D is perhaps TRBD1 (5 bases). Trimming stripped 2 bases from V and 4 bases from J, with 14 bases between. The CDR3 covers 16 residues. Per the germline V gene, CDR1 is SEHNR and CDR2 is FQNEAQ (reference sequence). This CDR3 is CASSLYEGLYNEKLFF. CDR3 nucleotides: TGTGCCAGCAGCTTATACGAGGGACTCTATAATGAAAAACTGTTTTTT.

The J gene is TRBJ2-5, the V gene TRBV29-1; D is perhaps TRBD2 (5 bases). The CDR3 is 13 residues long. V shed 4 bases and J shed 3 bases, with 12 bases lying between them. The germline CDR1 and CDR2 sequences are SQVTM and ANQGSEA. The CDR3 region has the DNA TGCAGCGTTGCGGCCAGAGGGAAAGAGACCCAGTACTTC. This gives the protein CSVAARGKETQYF.

The chain uses TRBV14 and TRBJ1-5; a weak D match, TRBD1 (5 bases). This CDR3 spans 20 amino acids. V lost 3 bases, J lost 2 bases, and 26 bases lay in between. CDR1 and CDR2 from the germline V gene are SGHDN and FVKESK. The CDR3 DNA reads as TGTGCCAGCAGCCAGGCACTTCGGGACTCCCGGATCTGGGGCAATCAGCCCCAGCATTTT. Translating gives CASSQALRDSRIWGNQPQHF.

The chain couples TRBV2 to TRBJ1-6; D unclear. This CDR3 comprises 14 residues. Germline CDR1 SNHLY, CDR2 FYNNEI. V gave up 1 base and J gave up 7 bases, with 8 bases separating them. The CDR3: CASSEVGANSPLHF. The CDR3 nucleotides read TGTGCCAGCAGTGAAGTCGGAGCCAATTCACCCCTCCACTTT.

The chain is built from TRBV10-3 and TRBJ2-1, with TRBD1 matching 7 bases. V gave up 8 bases and J gave up 5 bases; unmatched junction bases: 12. The germline V gene has CDR1 ENHRY and CDR2 SYGVKD. The CDR3 is 15 amino acids. As DNA, the CDR3 is TGTGCCATCGAGGGGACAGATGAAAACGACAATGAGCAGTTCTTC. This translates into CAIEGTDENDNEQFF.

The V call is TRBV7-2, the J call TRBJ1-2; possibly TRBD1 for D (5 bases). The V gene's germline CDR1 is SGHTA and CDR2 FQGNSA. The CDR3 extends over 14 amino acids. V was clipped by 3 bases and J by 7 bases, with 15 bases between them. CDR3 residues: CASSLSPGLTGYTF. The CDR3 bases are TGTGCCAGCAGCTTGAGCCCGGGACTTACTGGCTACACCTTC. Full variable domain (remainder filled in from reference TRBV7-2 and TRBJ1-2): GAGVSQSPSNKVTEKGKDVELRCDPISGHTALYWYRQSLGQGLEFLIYFQGNSAPDKSGLPSDRFSAERTGGSVSTLTIQRTQQEDSAVYLCASSLSPGLTGYTFGSGTRLTVV.

This rearrangement joins TRBV7-8 to TRBJ1-5, with 11 positions matching TRBD1. There are 19 residues in the CDR3. After removal of 0 bases from V and 5 bases from J, the junction contained 12 bases not matched to a gene. The germline V gene has CDR1 SGHVS and CDR2 FQNEAQ. The CDR3 bases are TGTGCCAGCAGCTTAGCGCTTAGTTTCCGGGGACAGGGGGATCAGCCCCAGCATTTT. It translates to CASSLALSFRGQGDQPQHF.

This clone was picked up a small number of times. The chain is built from TRBV7-2 and TRBJ2-3, with D unresolved. The CDR3 has 15 residues. V was cut by 5 bases and J by 0 bases, with 12 bases left in between. CDR1 and CDR2 (germline): SGHTA, FQGNSA. The CDR3 region has the DNA TGTGCCAGCAGCCCGCGGCGGTTTAGCACAGATACGCAGTATTTT. Amino acid sequence: CASSPRRFSTDTQYF. Based on the CDR3 plus reference TRBV7-2 and TRBJ2-3, the full variable domain is GAGVSQSPSNKVTEKGKDVELRCDPISGHTALYWYRQSLGQGLEFLIYFQGNSAPDKSGLPSDRFSAERTGGSVSTLTIQRTQQEDSAVYLCASSPRRFSTDTQYFGPGTRLTVL.

This chain uses TRBV11-1 with TRBJ1-6; perhaps TRBD1 as D (6 bases). The length of the CDR3 is 13 residues. Trimming left V 5 bases short and J 9 bases short, with 11 bases between. Germline CDR1 and CDR2: SGHAT and FQDESV (reference sequence). This CDR3 is CASSQSQGSPLHF. CDR3 sequence (DNA): TGTGCCAGCAGCCAATCACAGGGTTCACCCCTCCACTTT.

J is TRBJ1-6 and V is TRBV9, with D perhaps TRBD1 (5 bases). V was cut by 4 bases and J by 2 bases, with 10 bases left in between. The CDR3 is 15 amino acids. Germline V gene sequence: CDR1 SGDLS, CDR2 YYNGEE. CDR3 DNA sequence: TGTGCCAGCAGCACCAGGGTGACCTATAATTCACCCCTCCACTTT. Protein product: CASSTRVTYNSPLHF.

The chain recombines TRBV7-3 with TRBJ2-3, with 15 bases matching TRBD2. This CDR3 region has 14 residues. Losses at the gene ends were 2 bases for V and 14 bases for J; bases not matched to a gene: 5. The germline V gene has CDR1 SGHTA and CDR2 FQGTGA. The CDR3 is CASSLGTSGGPRYF. CDR3 DNA: TGTGCCAGCAGCTTAGGGACTAGCGGGGGGCCCCGGTATTTT.

This sequence joins TRBV6-5 and TRBJ1-1; tentatively, D is TRBD1 (6 bases). There are 16 residues in the CDR3. Germline loops: CDR1 MNHEY, CDR2 SVGAGI. Trimming cost V 1 base and J 7 bases, with 19 bases left between them. The CDR3 nucleotides read TGTGCCAGCAGTTACTTCTTTCAGGGGCCGGGAGGTGAAGCTTTCTTT. Its translation is CASSYFFQGPGGEAFF.

In its sample, this clone was seen a few times. The chain combines TRBV10-3 with TRBJ2-7; D may be TRBD1 (6 bases). The CDR3 runs 13 residues. Germline loops: CDR1 ENHRY, CDR2 SYGVKD. Deletions cut 7 bases from V and 7 bases from J, with 17 bases between. The CDR3 region is CAIKGDVLSEQYF. In DNA form, the CDR3 reads TGTGCCATCAAGGGGGACGTCCTTAGTGAGCAGTACTTC.